The rows below give T cell receptor beta chains drawn from one sample of a study of Graves' ophthalmopathy and Graves' hyperthyroidism. TCRdb re-analysed the multiplex PCR reads in MiXCR, keeping a single row per CDR3 protein. The profile shows more than 300,000 distinct CDR3 sequences, approximately 18% of them singletons. The sample consisted of peripheral blood. These receptors were taken from an adult woman with stable Graves' hyperthyroidism. CDR3s include the opening cysteine and the closing phenylalanine or tryptophan. The D gene is left open where the match is weak. The size field is filled for only some rows; it gives once, few, many or a size class.

v_gene	abundance	j_gene	d_gene	CDR3aa	CDR3nt
TRBV12-3/TRBV12-4	many	TRBJ1-2	.	CASTPQEGLYGYTF	TGTGCCAGCACCCCCCAGGAGGGGCTTTATGGCTACACCTTC
TRBV27	many	TRBJ1-1	.	CASSPQTWTTEAFF	TGTGCCAGCAGTCCGCAGACATGGACCACTGAAGCTTTCTTT
TRBV2	many	TRBJ2-7	TRBD2	CASREDRSLPTSGSYEQYF	TGTGCCAGCAGGGAGGACAGGAGCCTACCCACTAGCGGGAGCTACGAGCAGTACTTC
TRBV12-3/TRBV12-4	many	TRBJ2-3	TRBD2	CASTDSGRTDTQYF	TGTGCCAGCACCGATAGCGGGAGAACAGATACGCAGTATTTT
TRBV6-1	.	TRBJ2-5	.	CASSEGGLVMETQYF	TGTGCCAGCAGTGAAGGGGGTCTCGTTATGGAGACCCAGTACTTC
TRBV10-3	many	TRBJ1-2	TRBD1	CAISEGTGVSTF	TGTGCCATCAGTGAAGGGACAGGGGTGAGCACCTTC
TRBV5-1	few	TRBJ2-2	.	CASSWEDTGELFF	TGCGCCAGCAGCTGGGAAGACACCGGGGAGCTGTTTTTT
TRBV6-5	many	TRBJ1-2	TRBD1	CAGRWRGLYGYTF	TGTGCCGGCCGGTGGAGGGGGCTTTACGGCTACACCTTC
TRBV7-2	once	TRBJ2-7	TRBD1	CASSGDRGYEQYF	TGTGCCAGCAGCGGGGACAGGGGATACGAGCAGTACTTC
TRBV25-1	few	TRBJ2-7	.	CATQVGGNEQYF	TGTGCCACCCAGGTTGGGGGGAACGAGCAGTACTTC
TRBV19	few	TRBJ1-2	TRBD1	CASSKRTGQGYTF	TGTGCCAGTAGTAAAAGGACAGGGCAAGGCTACACCTTC
TRBV27	.	TRBJ1-5	TRBD1	CASSPGGTTGPQHF	TGTGCCAGCAGCCCAGGGGGAACCACTGGGCCCCAGCATTTT
TRBV6-1	.	TRBJ2-5	.	CASSDPGEGVKTQYF	TGTGCCAGCAGTGATCCAGGCGAGGGGGTAAAGACCCAGTACTTC
TRBV5-1	few	TRBJ2-2	.	CASSLRDSGTGELFF	TGCGCCAGCAGCTTGCGGGACTCGGGCACCGGGGAGCTGTTTTTT
TRBV30	many	TRBJ2-7	TRBD1	CAWSSGGWYEQYF	TGTGCCTGGAGTTCAGGGGGCTGGTACGAGCAGTACTTC
TRBV28	many	TRBJ1-2	TRBD1	CASIHPGQGDYGYTF	TGTGCCAGCATTCACCCGGGACAGGGGGACTATGGCTACACCTTC
TRBV28	many	TRBJ2-7	.	CASSPGSEYEQYF	TGTGCCAGCAGCCCAGGAAGCGAGTACGAGCAGTACTTC
TRBV2	.	TRBJ2-5	TRBD2	CASFGLADQETQYF	TGTGCCAGCTTCGGACTAGCGGACCAAGAGACCCAGTACTTC
TRBV12-3/TRBV12-4	many	TRBJ2-7	.	CASSLGTVGEQYF	TGTGCCAGCAGTTTAGGCACGGTGGGTGAGCAGTACTTC
TRBV2	many	TRBJ1-1	.	CASSKAGTTEAFF	TGTGCCAGCAGTAAGGCTGGGACAACTGAAGCTTTCTTT
TRBV6-2/TRBV6-3	many	TRBJ1-5	.	CASSFPGKQPQHF	TGTGCCAGCAGTTTTCCGGGGAAGCAGCCCCAGCATTTT
TRBV13	few	TRBJ1-5	.	CASSLGRARDQPQHF	TGTGCCAGCAGCTTAGGCCGGGCGCGAGATCAGCCCCAGCATTTT
TRBV19	many	TRBJ1-1	.	CASSMTISKRDKTVTFF	TGTGCCAGTAGTATGACTATCTCCAAACGGGACAAGACTGTCACTTTCTTT
TRBV12-3/TRBV12-4	many	TRBJ1-4	.	CASSLGGHNEKLFF	TGTGCCAGCAGTTTAGGAGGGCATAATGAAAAACTGTTTTTT
TRBV30	many	TRBJ2-5	.	CAWSQNRETQYF	TGTGCCTGGAGCCAGAACAGGGAGACCCAGTACTTC
TRBV19	many	TRBJ1-2	.	CASSVPRANYGYTF	TGTGCCAGTAGCGTTCCCCGGGCGAACTATGGCTACACCTTC
TRBV5-5	.	TRBJ2-7	.	CASSIPTDTSSYEQYF	TGTGCCAGCAGCATACCGACCGACACAAGCTCCTACGAGCAGTACTTC
TRBV27	many	TRBJ2-5	TRBD2	CASSSIPSGSQETQYF	TGTGCCAGCAGTTCCATCCCTAGCGGGAGTCAGGAGACCCAGTACTTC
TRBV19	many	TRBJ1-1	TRBD1	CASGSGTGDLTTEAFF	TGTGCCAGCGGGTCTGGGACAGGAGACTTAACGACTGAAGCTTTCTTT
TRBV10-3	many	TRBJ2-7	.	CAISEGQVGAYEQYF	TGTGCCATCAGTGAGGGTCAGGTGGGGGCCTACGAGCAGTACTTC
TRBV7-2	.	TRBJ2-7	TRBD2	CASSLAASGTYEQYF	TGTGCCAGCAGCTTAGCCGCTAGCGGTACCTACGAGCAGTACTTC
TRBV6-1	many	TRBJ2-7	.	CASSDPGTLSYEQYF	TGTGCCAGCAGTGACCCGGGGACACTTTCCTACGAGCAGTACTTC
TRBV5-6	.	TRBJ2-7	.	CASSLSSWEQYF	TGTGCCAGCAGTTTGTCTAGCTGGGAGCAGTACTTC
TRBV11-1	.	TRBJ2-2	.	CASSLDLYTGELFF	TGTGCCAGCAGCTTAGATTTATACACCGGGGAGCTGTTTTTT
TRBV30	.	TRBJ1-1	.	CACSAPLGQTRGEAFF	TGTGCCTGTAGTGCCCCGCTCGGGCAAACGAGGGGAGAAGCTTTCTTT
TRBV27	many	TRBJ1-1	TRBD1	CASSRQGAKAGAFF	TGTGCCAGCAGTCGACAGGGGGCTAAGGCCGGAGCTTTCTTT
TRBV3-1	.	TRBJ2-2	.	CASSPGRLRNTGELFF	TGTGCCAGCAGCCCCGGTCGGCTGCGGAACACCGGGGAGCTGTTTTTT
TRBV28	many	TRBJ1-5	TRBD1	CASSRDRGLTIHQPQHF	TGTGCCAGCAGCCGCGACAGGGGTTTAACCATCCATCAGCCCCAGCATTTT